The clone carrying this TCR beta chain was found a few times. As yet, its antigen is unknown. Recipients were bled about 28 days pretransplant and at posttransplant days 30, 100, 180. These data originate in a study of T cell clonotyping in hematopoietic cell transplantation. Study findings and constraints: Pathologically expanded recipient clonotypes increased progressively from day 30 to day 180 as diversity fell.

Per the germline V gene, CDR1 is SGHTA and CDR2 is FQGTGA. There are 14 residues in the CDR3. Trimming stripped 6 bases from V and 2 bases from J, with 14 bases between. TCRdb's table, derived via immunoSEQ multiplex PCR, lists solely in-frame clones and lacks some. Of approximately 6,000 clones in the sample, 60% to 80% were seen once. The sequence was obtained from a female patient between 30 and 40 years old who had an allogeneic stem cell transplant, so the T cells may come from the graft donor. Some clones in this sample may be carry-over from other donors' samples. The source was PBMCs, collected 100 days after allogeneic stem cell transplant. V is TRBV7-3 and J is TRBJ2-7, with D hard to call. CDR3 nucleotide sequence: TGTGCCAGCAGACCAGAGTGGCGGACCTACGAGCAGTACTTC. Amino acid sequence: CASRPEWRTYEQYF.